This is a list of T cell receptor beta chains from one sample in a study of CD8+ T cells in alopecia areata. The assay was immunoSEQ multiplex PCR, and TCRdb's table has in-frame clones only and misses some. The sample yields hundreds of thousands of clones, 60% seen once. The sequencing used CD4+ T cells sorted from blood, collected around week 53, from a patient treated with tofacitinib. The receptor source for this set is a human donor with alopecia areata. CDR3s include the opening cysteine and the closing phenylalanine or tryptophan. Fields, in order: D gene, J gene, clone size, V gene, CDR3 protein, CDR3 DNA. D genes are given only for firm matches. The size entry is marked missing in some rows and otherwise reads once, few, many or a size class.

D gene: TRBD1; J gene: TRBJ1-6; clone size: NA; V gene: TRBV6-6; CDR3 protein: CASRQGMGSPLHF; CDR3 DNA: TGTGCCAGCAGACAGGGGATGGGATCACCCCTCCACTTT
D gene: NA; J gene: TRBJ1-3; clone size: NA; V gene: TRBV7-2; CDR3 protein: CASSLALAGTGNTIYF; CDR3 DNA: TGTGCCAGCAGCTTAGCGCTTGCAGGGACGGGAAACACCATATATTTT
D gene: NA; J gene: TRBJ2-5; clone size: NA; V gene: TRBV7-2; CDR3 protein: CASSREPWPGRKETQYF; CDR3 DNA: TGTGCCAGCAGCCGCGAACCCTGGCCGGGGCGGAAAGAGACCCAGTACTTC
D gene: TRBD2; J gene: TRBJ2-3; clone size: NA; V gene: TRBV6-6; CDR3 protein: CAITLAGGPSDTQYF; CDR3 DNA: TGTGCCATTACATTAGCGGGGGGGCCTTCAGATACGCAGTATTTT
D gene: NA; J gene: TRBJ2-7; clone size: NA; V gene: TRBV2; CDR3 protein: CASHRGSYEQYF; CDR3 DNA: TGTGCCAGCCACCGCGGATCCTACGAGCAGTACTTC
D gene: NA; J gene: TRBJ1-2; clone size: few; V gene: TRBV2; CDR3 protein: CASSEEVGYTF; CDR3 DNA: TGTGCCAGCAGTGAAGAGGTTGGCTACACCTTC
D gene: NA; J gene: TRBJ2-1; clone size: NA; V gene: TRBV29-1; CDR3 protein: CSVEGTPYSYNEQFF; CDR3 DNA: TGCAGCGTCGAGGGGACACCTTACTCCTACAATGAGCAGTTCTTC
D gene: NA; J gene: TRBJ2-7; clone size: few; V gene: TRBV19; CDR3 protein: CASSSYRDEQYF; CDR3 DNA: TGTGCCAGTAGTTCCTACAGGGACGAGCAGTACTTC
D gene: NA; J gene: TRBJ1-2; clone size: NA; V gene: TRBV6-5; CDR3 protein: CASTGNGYGYTF; CDR3 DNA: TGTGCCAGCACTGGGAACGGCTATGGCTACACCTTC
D gene: NA; J gene: TRBJ1-2; clone size: NA; V gene: TRBV30; CDR3 protein: CAWSVRVNYGYTF; CDR3 DNA: TGTGCCTGGAGTGTAAGAGTGAACTATGGCTACACCTTC
D gene: NA; J gene: TRBJ2-5; clone size: NA; V gene: TRBV29-1; CDR3 protein: CSVESRDLETQYF; CDR3 DNA: TGCAGCGTTGAATCCAGGGATTTGGAGACCCAGTACTTC
D gene: NA; J gene: TRBJ1-4; clone size: NA; V gene: TRBV29-1; CDR3 protein: CSGSGGAGEKLFF; CDR3 DNA: TGCAGCGGTTCGGGGGGCGCAGGTGAAAAACTGTTTTTT
D gene: NA; J gene: TRBJ2-4; clone size: NA; V gene: TRBV4-2; CDR3 protein: CASSQDGDYSKNIQYF; CDR3 DNA: TGTGCCAGCAGCCAAGATGGCGACTACTCCAAAAACATTCAGTACTTC
D gene: NA; J gene: TRBJ2-1; clone size: NA; V gene: TRBV15; CDR3 protein: CATSRDLGNEQFF; CDR3 DNA: TGTGCCACCAGCAGAGATCTGGGCAATGAGCAGTTCTTC
D gene: TRBD1; J gene: TRBJ2-5; clone size: once; V gene: TRBV2; CDR3 protein: CASSGRTGVFETQYF; CDR3 DNA: TGTGCCAGCAGTGGCCGGACAGGGGTGTTTGAGACCCAGTACTTC
D gene: NA; J gene: TRBJ2-5; clone size: NA; V gene: TRBV5-4; CDR3 protein: CASSTDTGTETQYF; CDR3 DNA: TGTGCCAGCAGCACCGATACAGGGACAGAGACCCAGTACTTC
D gene: NA; J gene: TRBJ1-1; clone size: NA; V gene: TRBV25-1; CDR3 protein: CASSGEGWNTEAFF; CDR3 DNA: TGTGCCAGCAGTGGAGAGGGTTGGAACACTGAAGCTTTCTTT
D gene: TRBD1; J gene: TRBJ1-5; clone size: NA; V gene: TRBV30; CDR3 protein: CAWSVPRGLRGNQPQHF; CDR3 DNA: TGTGCCTGGAGTGTACCCAGGGGGCTAAGGGGCAATCAGCCCCAGCATTTT
D gene: NA; J gene: TRBJ2-2; clone size: few; V gene: TRBV30; CDR3 protein: CAWSPLSGELFF; CDR3 DNA: TGTGCCTGGAGTCCATTAAGCGGGGAGCTGTTTTTT
D gene: NA; J gene: TRBJ2-7; clone size: NA; V gene: TRBV29-1; CDR3 protein: CSVAHGYEQYF; CDR3 DNA: TGCAGCGTGGCCCATGGCTACGAGCAGTACTTC
D gene: NA; J gene: TRBJ2-1; clone size: few; V gene: TRBV7-2; CDR3 protein: CASSLRGRGSNEQFF; CDR3 DNA: TGTGCCAGCAGCCTAAGAGGCAGGGGAAGTAATGAGCAGTTCTTC
D gene: NA; J gene: TRBJ2-1; clone size: NA; V gene: TRBV20-1; CDR3 protein: CSASRDNEQFF; CDR3 DNA: TGCAGTGCATCGCGGGACAATGAGCAGTTCTTC
D gene: NA; J gene: TRBJ1-1; clone size: few; V gene: TRBV14; CDR3 protein: CASSHLGGPAFF; CDR3 DNA: TGTGCCAGCAGCCATTTGGGGGGACCAGCTTTCTTT
D gene: NA; J gene: TRBJ2-1; clone size: once; V gene: TRBV30; CDR3 protein: CAWSVLQGRYNEQFF; CDR3 DNA: TGTGCCTGGAGTGTACTACAGGGCAGGTACAATGAGCAGTTCTTC
D gene: TRBD1; J gene: TRBJ1-2; clone size: NA; V gene: TRBV7-2; CDR3 protein: CASSSIPRTGRGYTF; CDR3 DNA: TGTGCCAGCAGCTCTATACCCCGGACAGGGAGAGGCTACACCTTC
D gene: TRBD1; J gene: TRBJ2-3; clone size: few; V gene: TRBV30; CDR3 protein: CAWGQQGAGDTQYF; CDR3 DNA: TGTGCCTGGGGGCAGCAGGGGGCGGGAGATACGCAGTATTTT
D gene: TRBD2; J gene: TRBJ2-3; clone size: NA; V gene: TRBV5-1; CDR3 protein: CASSLTSGGPDTQYF; CDR3 DNA: TGCGCCAGCAGCTTGACTAGCGGGGGGCCAGATACGCAGTATTTT
D gene: NA; J gene: TRBJ2-7; clone size: few; V gene: TRBV5-1; CDR3 protein: CASSLTGPSYEQYF; CDR3 DNA: TGCGCCAGCAGCTTGACAGGGCCCTCCTACGAGCAGTACTTC
D gene: TRBD1; J gene: TRBJ2-3; clone size: few; V gene: TRBV6-6; CDR3 protein: CASRTGTVTQYF; CDR3 DNA: TGTGCCAGCAGGACCGGGACAGTTACGCAGTATTTT
D gene: NA; J gene: TRBJ1-5; clone size: NA; V gene: TRBV2; CDR3 protein: CASSDERINQPQHF; CDR3 DNA: TGTGCCAGCAGTGACGAACGGATCAATCAGCCCCAGCATTTT
D gene: NA; J gene: TRBJ2-1; clone size: NA; V gene: TRBV30; CDR3 protein: CAWSPRLYPNEQFF; CDR3 DNA: TGTGCCTGGAGTCCAAGGTTATATCCGAATGAGCAGTTCTTC
D gene: TRBD1; J gene: TRBJ2-5; clone size: NA; V gene: TRBV6-5; CDR3 protein: CASSRDRQETQYF; CDR3 DNA: TGTGCCAGCAGCAGGGACAGGCAAGAGACCCAGTACTTC
D gene: NA; J gene: TRBJ2-3; clone size: once; V gene: TRBV30; CDR3 protein: CAWSVRGGRGDTQYF; CDR3 DNA: TGTGCCTGGAGTGTAAGGGGGGGGAGAGGAGATACGCAGTATTTT
D gene: TRBD1; J gene: TRBJ1-1; clone size: NA; V gene: TRBV5-1; CDR3 protein: CASSLLDRDPVAEAFF; CDR3 DNA: TGCGCCAGCAGCTTGTTGGACAGGGACCCGGTCGCTGAAGCTTTCTTT
D gene: NA; J gene: TRBJ2-7; clone size: NA; V gene: TRBV11-2; CDR3 protein: CASSIISYEQYF; CDR3 DNA: TGTGCCAGCAGCATCATCTCCTACGAGCAGTACTTC
D gene: TRBD1; J gene: TRBJ2-5; clone size: NA; V gene: TRBV11-3; CDR3 protein: CASSPKDREETQYF; CDR3 DNA: TGTGCCAGCAGCCCAAAGGACAGGGAAGAGACCCAGTACTTC
D gene: TRBD1; J gene: TRBJ1-5; clone size: few; V gene: TRBV27; CDR3 protein: CASSPGTGGHRPQHF; CDR3 DNA: TGTGCCAGCAGTCCCGGGACAGGGGGCCATCGGCCCCAGCATTTT
D gene: TRBD1; J gene: TRBJ1-1; clone size: few; V gene: TRBV2; CDR3 protein: CASSGTGIEAFF; CDR3 DNA: TGTGCCAGCAGTGGGACAGGGATTGAAGCTTTCTTT
D gene: TRBD1; J gene: TRBJ1-6; clone size: NA; V gene: TRBV6-5; CDR3 protein: CASTHHRDSGSPLHF; CDR3 DNA: TGTGCCAGCACCCACCACAGGGACAGTGGCTCACCCCTCCACTTT
D gene: NA; J gene: TRBJ2-1; clone size: NA; V gene: TRBV29-1; CDR3 protein: CSVNRDTTSDEQFF; CDR3 DNA: TGCAGCGTGAACCGGGACACAACCAGCGATGAGCAGTTCTTC